The 14 T cell receptor beta chains presented below share a single source sample, sequenced in a study of PD-L1 blockade in urothelial cancer (TCRdb year 2017). Libraries were constructed by the immunoSEQ multiplex PCR assay. As stored in TCRdb, this immuneACCESS dataset retains in-frame rearrangements with V and J assigned. A fraction of the clones does not appear; measured against another copy, unresolved V genes explain less than half of the discrepancy, and the remainder lacks a known reason. In this sample the table shows 130,000 or so clones, roughly 80% of which occur a single time. The ten top clones hold around 3.2% of the sample. Sample time point, as interpreted from the label and publication: pretreatment peripheral blood. The source material was PBMCs, sampled around atezolizumab (anti-PD-L1) treatment. Source of these receptors: a man aged 45-60 years with urothelial cancer.

The rearrangement uses TRBV4-2 and TRBJ2-3, with D unresolved. CDR3 length: 12 amino acids. V was shortened by 4 bases and J by 6 bases, with 8 bases between the two germline ends. Germline lookup yields CDR1 LGHNA and CDR2 YNFKEQ. CDR3 coding DNA: TGTGCCAGCAGCCGATCTACCGATACGCAGTATTTT. It encodes CASSRSTDTQYF.

The chain has TRBV7-9 and TRBJ2-2; D is ambiguous. Between the trimmed V and J ends, which lost 5 bases and 2 bases, there was a span of 9 bases. Germline V CDR1 and CDR2: SEHNR, FQNEAQ (reference sequence). There are 14 residues in the CDR3. The CDR3 protein is CASSPLLNTGELFF. The CDR3 DNA sequence: TGTGCCAGCAGCCCGCTATTAAACACCGGGGAGCTGTTTTTT.

This chain joins TRBV4-1 and TRBJ2-5; TRBD2 matches 9 bases. The V and J ends lost 3 bases and 1 base, in that order; junction bases with no gene match: 12. The CDR3 loop spans 18 amino acids. Germline lookup yields CDR1 MGHRA and CDR2 YSYEKL. This CDR3 is CASSQGEGTSGRQETQYF. The DNA of the CDR3 is TGCGCCAGCAGCCAGGGGGAGGGAACTAGCGGGCGCCAAGAGACCCAGTACTTC.

This clone turned up a few times. The chain joins TRBV11-1 to TRBJ1-2, with D unresolved. This CDR3 is 12 amino acids long. V was shortened by 4 bases and J by 7 bases, with 10 bases between the two germline ends. Germline V gives CDR1 SGHAT, CDR2 FQDESV (reference sequence). CDR3 nucleotide sequence: TGTGCCAGCAGCTATAGAGGTCGTGGCTACACCTTC. Its translation: CASSYRGRGYTF.

The V gene is TRBV10-2, the J gene TRBJ2-5; the match to TRBD1 covers 12 bases. V was pared by 6 bases and J by 7 bases, with 9 bases of the junction left unmatched. There are 15 residues in the CDR3. Germline V gene sequence: CDR1 WSHSY, CDR2 SAAADI. The CDR3 loop reads CASRDGTGGAGTQYF. CDR3 in DNA: TGCGCCAGCAGGGACGGGACAGGGGGCGCAGGGACCCAGTACTTC.

The chain has TRBV28 and TRBJ1-5; D ambiguous. CDR3 length: 16 amino acids. V was cut by 3 bases and J by 0 bases, with 12 bases left in between. Germline V gene lookup returns CDR1 MDHEN and CDR2 SYDVKM. CDR3 sequence: CASSFGALPSNQPQHF. For the CDR3, the DNA is TGTGCCAGCAGTTTTGGTGCGCTCCCTAGCAATCAGCCCCAGCATTTT.

The V and J genes are TRBV19 and TRBJ1-5, with D tentatively TRBD1 (6 bases). This CDR3 is built from 15 residues. Trimming took 1 base from V and 11 from J, leaving 18 bases between them. CDR1 and CDR2 from the germline V gene are LNHDA and SQIVND (reference sequence). The CDR3 DNA reads as TGTGCCAGTAGTATAGGCGGGCAGGGGCTTTGGGCCCAGCATTTT. Its protein is CASSIGGQGLWAQHF.

CDR3 DNA sequence: TGTGCCAGCAGCTCACAGGAACCTATGGGCTACACCTTC. Its protein is CASSSQEPMGYTF. The gene calls are TRBV5-6 and TRBJ1-2; D may be TRBD1 (5 bases). The CDR3 has 13 amino acids. CDR1 is SGHDT and CDR2 is YYEEEE in the germline V gene. The germline V and J ends were trimmed by 3 bases and 8 bases, with 14 bases remaining between them.

The chain is built from TRBV10-2 and TRBJ2-7, with 8 nucleotides matching TRBD1. The CDR3 is 14 amino acids. Unmatched junction bases numbered 8, after V lost 6 bases and J lost 4 bases. Germline V gene data show CDR1 as WSHSY and CDR2 as SAAADI. Here the CDR3 reads CASRPVGQVYEQYF. CDR3 DNA: TGCGCCAGCAGGCCAGTGGGACAGGTTTACGAGCAGTACTTC.

The rearrangement uses TRBV6-1 and TRBJ2-7, with D uncertain. The CDR3 is made up of 11 amino acids. The V end lost 10 bases, the J end lost 3 bases, and 10 bases lay between the germline ends. Per the germline V gene, CDR1 is MNHNS and CDR2 is SASEGT. In DNA, the CDR3 is TGTGCCACCACTTCAGGCTACGAGCAGTACTTC. Its translation is CATTSGYEQYF.

This clone has at least ten counts. J is TRBJ1-2 and V is TRBV9; D gene unclear. The V gene's germline CDR1 is SGDLS and CDR2 YYNGEE. The germline V and J ends were trimmed by 4 bases and 0 bases, with 16 bases remaining between them. The CDR3 length is 16 residues. CDR3 sequence: CASSSTGGSTNYGYTF. In DNA form, the CDR3 reads TGTGCCAGCAGCTCAACCGGAGGCAGCACTAACTATGGCTACACCTTC.

The V gene is TRBV2, the J gene TRBJ1-5; D gene uncertain. Germline CDR1 is SNHLY and CDR2 is FYNNEI. V was pared by 2 bases and J by 2 bases, with 7 bases between. The CDR3 runs 14 residues. The CDR3 sequence: CASSERQGNQPQHF. CDR3 in DNA: TGTGCCAGCAGTGAAAGGCAGGGCAATCAGCCCCAGCATTTT.

The chain employs TRBV6-6 and TRBJ2-1; D uncertain. The CDR3 consists of 13 residues. Trimming took off 0 bases at V and 3 bases at J, with 3 bases between the two ends. Looked up from germline, CDR1 is MNHNY and CDR2 is SVGAGI (reference sequence). DNA of the CDR3: TGTGCCAGCAGTTACTCTCGCTACAATGAGCAGTTCTTC. Protein sequence: CASSYSRYNEQFF.

This clone was picked up many times. The rearrangement links TRBV28 to TRBJ1-2; D uncertain. This CDR3 spans 16 amino acids. Trimming took 5 bases from V and 6 from J, leaving 22 bases between them. Per the germline V gene, CDR1 is MDHEN and CDR2 is SYDVKM. The CDR3 region is CASSPVRSSQAHGYTF. CDR3 sequence (DNA): TGTGCCAGCAGTCCTGTTAGAAGTTCCCAAGCCCATGGCTACACCTTC.